The subject of this entry is one T cell receptor beta chain. Its target is unknown. The sample is drawn from a study of OX40 agonist ivuxolimab in advanced cancers. Overall study: The dose-escalation cohort was approximately 80% male, with a mean age of about 60 years, ranging roughly 23 to 79. Partial responses, seen in three patients, involved one hepatocellular carcinoma and two cutaneous melanomas.

Germline V lookup: CDR1 KGHSY, CDR2 FQNENV. The CDR3 is made up of 14 amino acids. With 0 bases removed from V and 3 bases from J, the gap between germline ends came to 5 bases. Study results and limitations: Some nonresponders also had low normalized T-cell clonal expansion. CD4+ and CD8+ blood T cells expanded clonally by week 6 at 0.1 to 3.0 mg/kg.

TCRdb's copy holds only in-frame clones and misses some; the assay was immunoSEQ multiplex PCR. The sample yields some 59,000 clones, approximately 90% seen once. The V gene is TRBV16, the J gene TRBJ2-2; D unresolved. The TCR comes from an adult with an advanced solid tumor such as melanoma, head and neck, liver or kidney cancer. The sample consisted of CD4+ or CD8+ T cells sorted from blood, taken in a trial of the OX40 agonist ivuxolimab. The CDR3 bases are TGTGCCAGCAGCCAATCGGCTCACACCGGGGAGCTGTTTTTT. Residues: CASSQSAHTGELFF.